These 10 T cell receptor beta chains were all obtained from the same sample, sequenced in a study of spatial heterogeneity in lung cancer. TCRdb fed the 5' RACE reads into MiXCR, producing one record per CDR3 protein. The sample shows some 36,000 distinct CDR3 sequences, 6.5% to 9.5% of them seen only once. Sample time point: blood at routine non-recurrence follow-up after resection. This sample comprised PBMCs, obtained at follow-up. The receptors were gathered from a male donor with early-stage non-small cell lung cancer.

This clonotype was detected ten times or more. The chain links TRBV5-6 to TRBJ1-5; D gene uncertain. The germline V and J ends were trimmed by 4 bases and 0 bases, with 17 bases remaining between them. The germline V gene encodes CDR1 SGHDT and CDR2 YYEEEE. The CDR3 is made up of 17 amino acids. DNA of the CDR3: TGTGCCAGCAGCGCGACCACCCGGACGGATAGCAATCAGCCCCAGCATTTT. This translates into CASSATTRTDSNQPQHF.

This clonotype was counted at least ten times. The rearrangement uses TRBV5-6 and TRBJ2-3; tentatively, D is TRBD1 or TRBD2 (5 bases each). Germline V lookup: CDR1 SGHDT, CDR2 YYEEEE. V lost 0 bases to trimming and J lost 0 bases, with 11 bases between them. CDR3 size: 16 residues. The chain's CDR3 is CASSLAGTFSTDTQYF. CDR3 sequence (DNA): TGTGCCAGCAGCTTGGCCGGGACGTTTAGCACAGATACGCAGTATTTT.

This clonotype was recorded many times. The rearrangement joins TRBV12-3 or TRBV12-4 to TRBJ2-5; TRBD2 matches 12 bases. V trimming: 0 bases; J trimming: 1 base; junction bases outside the gene matches: 0. The CDR3 covers 16 residues. Here the CDR3 DNA reads TGTGCCAGCAGTTTAGCGACTAGCGGGAGCCAAGAGACCCAGTACTTC. As protein: CASSLATSGSQETQYF.

This chain uses TRBV6-1 with TRBJ2-5; 8 bases are a match to TRBD2. CDR1 MNHNS and CDR2 SASEGT come from the germline V gene. V shed 2 bases, J shed 4 bases, and the junction held 9 bases outside the gene matches. The CDR3 has 16 amino acids. The DNA of the CDR3 is TGTGCCAGCAGTGAACCGGCGGGGGGCCGGGGAGAGACCCAGTACTTC. Translating gives CASSEPAGGRGETQYF.

This clonotype has at least ten counts. This sequence joins TRBV19 and TRBJ2-7; 10 nucleotides match TRBD1. The CDR3 is 16 amino acids. V lost 4 bases, J lost 2 bases, and 8 bases stayed unmatched. The germline CDR1 and CDR2 sequences are LNHDA and SQIVND (reference sequence). This chain's CDR3 is CASSTDRGRKAYEQYF. The CDR3 bases are TGTGCCAGTAGTACTGACAGGGGGCGTAAGGCCTACGAGCAGTACTTC.

This clonotype was counted ten times or more. A junction end diverges from the germline sequence, so it may reflect a read error. The chain carries TRBV3-1 and TRBJ2-2; no clear D. Germline CDR1 is LGHDT and CDR2 is YNNKEL (reference sequence). The CDR3 loop spans 15 amino acids. The CDR3 DNA is TGTGCCAGCAACCAAGGAGCAGCCAACACCGGGGAGCTGTTTTTT. This sequence encodes CASNQGAANTGELFF.

There are many counts of this clonotype. The chain carries TRBV10-3 and TRBJ2-7; either TRBD1 or TRBD2 may supply D (5 bases each). Trimming pared 5 bases from V and 7 bases from J, leaving 18 bases between. The germline V gene encodes CDR1 ENHRY and CDR2 SYGVKD. The CDR3 runs 14 residues. The CDR3 spells CAISQDGGWGEQYF. The CDR3 region has the DNA TGTGCCATCAGTCAGGACGGAGGATGGGGGGAGCAGTACTTC.

This clonotype was observed at least ten times. This chain joins TRBV7-8 and TRBJ1-1; D might be TRBD1 (6 bases). The V and J ends lost 5 bases and 4 bases respectively, with 20 bases between them. Germline V gene data show CDR1 as SGHVS and CDR2 as FQNEAQ. The CDR3 sequence is 16 residues long. Written as DNA, the CDR3 is TGTGCCAGCAGCCGAGATATGGGGGCAGTTGGCACTGAAGCTTTCTTT. It yields the protein CASSRDMGAVGTEAFF. The full variable domain, rest sourced from reference TRBV7-8 and TRBJ1-1, is GAGVSQSPRYKVAKRGQDVALRCDPISGHVSLFWYQQALGQGPEFLTYFQNEAQLDKSGLPSDRFFAERPEGSVSTLKIQRTQQEDSAVYLCASSRDMGAVGTEAFFGQGTRLTVV.

This clonotype was recorded many times. This chain uses TRBV7-6 with TRBJ1-4; 8 bases fit TRBD1. CDR3 size: 15 residues. Trimming took 5 bases from V and 4 from J; bases not matched to a gene: 6. Germline loops: CDR1 SGHVS, CDR2 FNYEAQ. CDR3 sequence: CASSRPGQVNEKLFF. The DNA of the CDR3 is TGTGCCAGCAGCCGGCCGGGACAGGTTAATGAAAAACTGTTTTTT.

The V gene is TRBV27, the J gene TRBJ1-1; the D gene is possibly TRBD1 (5 bases). The V gene lost 2 bases and the J gene lost 4 bases, with 11 bases spanning the gap. This CDR3 region has 14 residues. The germline gives CDR1 MNHEY, CDR2 SMNVEV (reference sequence). As DNA, the CDR3 is TGTGCCAGCAGTTTAGGGGGATCCGGCACTGAAGCTTTCTTT. Translated, it gives CASSLGGSGTEAFF.